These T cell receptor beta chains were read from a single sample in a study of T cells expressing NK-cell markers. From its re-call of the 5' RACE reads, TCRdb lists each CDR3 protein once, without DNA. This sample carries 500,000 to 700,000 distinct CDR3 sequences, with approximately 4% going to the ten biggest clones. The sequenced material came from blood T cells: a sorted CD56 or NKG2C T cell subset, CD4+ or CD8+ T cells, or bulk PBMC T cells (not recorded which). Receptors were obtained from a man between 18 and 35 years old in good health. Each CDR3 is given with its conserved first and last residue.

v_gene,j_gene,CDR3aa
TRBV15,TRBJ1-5,CATSRGSGGQTGGRNQPQHF
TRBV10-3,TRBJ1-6,CAISGPGRDSPLHF
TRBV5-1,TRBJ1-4,CASSSGVQVATNEKLFF
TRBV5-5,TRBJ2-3,CASSLGRLEDTQYF
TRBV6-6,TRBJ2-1,CASSAEGELQFF
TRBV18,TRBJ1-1,CASSPGTGNTEAFF
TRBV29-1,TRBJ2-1,CSVDGLPPMQFF
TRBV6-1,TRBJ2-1,CASRFRQGPYNEQFF
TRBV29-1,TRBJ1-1,CSVEDLGRWAFF
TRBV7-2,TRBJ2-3,CASSLVVNPTDTQYF
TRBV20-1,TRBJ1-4,CSVRDLREKLFF
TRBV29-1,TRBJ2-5,CSGLRAETQYF
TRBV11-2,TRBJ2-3,CASSSWEVTTDTQYF
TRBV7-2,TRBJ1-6,CASSFGNNSPLHF
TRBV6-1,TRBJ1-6,CASRSRENSPLHF
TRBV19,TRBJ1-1,CASKLTVLHTEAFF
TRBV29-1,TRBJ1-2,CSVDATGYSYGYTF
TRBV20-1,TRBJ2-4,CSASSYRETKNIQYF
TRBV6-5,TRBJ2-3,CATSVSPDTQYF
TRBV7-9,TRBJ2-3,CASSPPPGGTDTQYF
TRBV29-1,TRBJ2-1,CSVVARGLYNEQFF
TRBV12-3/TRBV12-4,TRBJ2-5,CASSSGSSGRPETQYF
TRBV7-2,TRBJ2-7,CASSPGQEPIYEQYF
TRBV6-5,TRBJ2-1,CASNSLRGAYNEQFF
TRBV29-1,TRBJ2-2,CSVGGGKTAGELFF
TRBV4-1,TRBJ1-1,CASSSEGLGEAFF
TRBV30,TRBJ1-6,CASRVNVNSPLHF
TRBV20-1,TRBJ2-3,CSARDSLRLTDTQYF
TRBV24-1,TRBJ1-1,CATSPPRGKGTEAFF
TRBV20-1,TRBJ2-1,CSASPGLVNEQFF
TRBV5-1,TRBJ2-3,CASSLARATGNTQYF
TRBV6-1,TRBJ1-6,CASKRAHSDSPLHF
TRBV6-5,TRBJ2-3,CASTPWEGSTDTQYF
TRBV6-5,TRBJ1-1,CASSYGQASTEAFF
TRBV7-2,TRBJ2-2,CASSLSSYTGELFF
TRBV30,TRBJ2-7,CAWSGSLWVYEQYF
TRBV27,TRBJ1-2,CASSGPGPAASGYTF
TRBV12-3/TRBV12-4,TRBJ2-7,CASSSFKGTALGVSYEQYF
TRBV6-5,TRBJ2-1,CASSSAHRVTEQFF
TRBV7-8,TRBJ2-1,CASSSRRDSYNEQFF
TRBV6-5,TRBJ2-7,CASIKVQGQGIYEQYF
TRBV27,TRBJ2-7,CASSLFEGEQYF
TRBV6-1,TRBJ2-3,CASSPLGVGGTDTQYF
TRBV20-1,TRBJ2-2,CSARASGVTGELFF
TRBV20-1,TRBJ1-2,CSARDWAKSGVYTF
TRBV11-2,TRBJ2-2,CASSSRVLAVNTGELFF
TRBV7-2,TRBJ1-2,CASSVGTEDGYTF
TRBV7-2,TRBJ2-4,CASSLGRGGAKNIQYF
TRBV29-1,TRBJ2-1,CSLRTSGRDEQFF
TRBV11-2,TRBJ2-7,CASGTNYREQYF
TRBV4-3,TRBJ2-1,CASSPLAIGYNEQFF
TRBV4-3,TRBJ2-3,CASSQDGGPDTQYF
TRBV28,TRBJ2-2,CASRLGQGLSTGELFF
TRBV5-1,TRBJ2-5,CASSLESTSGSETQYF